One and the same sample provided the 18 T cell receptor beta chains below, sequenced in a study of pediatric ulcerative colitis. Only in-frame clones appear in the TCRdb table, and some are missing; sequencing was by immunoSEQ multiplex PCR. This table holds tens of thousands of clones, more than 60% found once. The rectum was sampled with one to two pinch biopsies at colonoscopy. Sequencing input: gut tissue. These receptors all come from a girl between 10 and 17 years old with moderate ulcerative colitis.

The chain recombines TRBV5-1 with TRBJ2-1; D might be TRBD1 or TRBD2, each matching 5 bases. V lost 3 bases and J 8 bases, leaving 12 bases between the germline ends. Germline CDR1 SGHRS, CDR2 YFSETQ. The CDR3 contains 13 residues. The CDR3 is CASSYHQGDEQFF. The CDR3 DNA reads as TGCGCCAGCAGCTACCATCAGGGAGATGAGCAGTTCTTC.

V is TRBV7-2 and J is TRBJ2-4, with D possibly matching TRBD1 (6 bases). The ends were cut back, 8 bases at V and 5 bases at J, with 13 bases in the middle. The CDR3 is made up of 13 amino acids. Per the germline V gene, CDR1 is SGHTA and CDR2 is FQGNSA. Here the CDR3 reads CASSWTEQNIQYF. The CDR3 nucleotides are TGTGCCAGCTCTTGGACAGAACAAAACATTCAGTACTTC.

This clone was observed a few times. The rearrangement links TRBV11-2 to TRBJ1-5; a possible D gene is TRBD1 (5 bases). CDR3 length: 15 residues. Trimming pared 5 bases from V and 7 bases from J, leaving 18 bases between. Germline CDR1 and CDR2: SGHAT and FQNNGV. The CDR3 protein is CASSGRDAPEQPQHF. The CDR3 DNA sequence: TGTGCCAGCAGCGGACGGGACGCCCCCGAGCAGCCCCAGCATTTT.

The chain joins TRBV28 to TRBJ1-2; 7 positions match TRBD1. The CDR3 totals 13 residues. V lost 5 bases to trimming and J lost 8 bases; unmatched junction nucleotides: 8. Germline V gives CDR1 MDHEN, CDR2 SYDVKM. This CDR3 is CASSPGQGGGYTF. CDR3 DNA: TGTGCCAGCAGTCCCGGGCAGGGGGGCGGCTACACCTTC.

The rearrangement links TRBV29-1 to TRBJ2-7, with D perhaps TRBD1 (5 bases). CDR3 length: 11 amino acids. The V gene's germline CDR1 is SQVTM and CDR2 ANQGSEA. V was pared by 7 bases and J by 5 bases, with 12 bases between. CDR3 DNA sequence: TGCAGCGGCGGACAAACGGACGAGCAGTACTTC. Translating gives CSGGQTDEQYF.

This sequence joins TRBV5-1 and TRBJ2-1; 7 nucleotides align to TRBD2. The germline V gene has CDR1 SGHRS and CDR2 YFSETQ. V lost 3 bases to trimming and J lost 6 bases; unmatched junction nucleotides: 9. The CDR3 loop spans 15 amino acids. The CDR3 bases are TGCGCCAGCAGCTCTGCCGCGACTAGCACCAATGAGCAGTTCTTC. This codes for CASSSAATSTNEQFF.

This rearrangement joins TRBV19 to TRBJ2-4; no clear D. This CDR3 comprises 15 residues. V was trimmed by 5 bases and J by 0 bases, leaving 11 bases between them. Germline V gives CDR1 LNHDA, CDR2 SQIVND (reference sequence). CDR3 sequence (DNA): TGTGCCAGTAGTTCCCCCCACCTAGCCAAAAACATTCAGTACTTC. Translating it yields CASSSPHLAKNIQYF.

The chain links TRBV7-9 to TRBJ1-1; no firm D call. CDR1 is SEHNR, CDR2 FQNEAQ, per germline (reference sequence). V shed 1 base and J shed 5 bases, with 8 bases lying between them. CDR3 size: 13 residues. The CDR3 DNA reads as TGTGCCAGCAGCTTAGAACGGCCTACTGAAGCTTTCTTT. Its protein is CASSLERPTEAFF.

The V gene is TRBV5-1, the J gene TRBJ1-2, with 7 bases lining up with TRBD1. Germline lookup yields CDR1 SGHRS and CDR2 YFSETQ. The CDR3 sequence is 14 residues long. Trimming at V came to 4 bases and at J to 4 bases, leaving 7 bases not matched to a gene. This CDR3 is CASSRDGDSYGYTF. The CDR3 DNA reads TGCGCCAGCAGCCGAGATGGGGACAGCTATGGCTACACCTTC. The full variable domain, with the rest looked up from reference TRBV5-1 and TRBJ1-2, is KAGVTQTPRYLIKTRGQQVTLSCSPISGHRSVSWYQQTPGQGLQFLFEYFSETQRNKGNFPGRFSGRQFSNSRSEMNVSTLELGDSALYLCASSRDGDSYGYTFGSGTRLTVV.

This clone was detected a few times. The gene calls are TRBV9 and TRBJ2-3, with D tentatively TRBD1 or TRBD2 (5 bases each). V lost 4 bases to trimming and J lost 1 base, with 10 bases between them. The CDR3 length is 14 residues. Germline V gene data show CDR1 as SGDLS and CDR2 as YYNGEE. The CDR3 here is CASSFGAGTDTQYF. The CDR3 DNA is TGTGCCAGCAGCTTCGGGGCAGGCACAGATACGCAGTATTTT.

This clone has more than one count but fewer than ten. The chain links TRBV7-9 to TRBJ2-1; unclear D gene. Trimming removed 1 base at V and 7 bases at J, with 5 bases between. The CDR3 spans 12 residues. CDR1 is SEHNR and CDR2 is FQNEAQ in the germline V gene (reference sequence). Here the CDR3 DNA reads TGTGCCAGCAGCTTAGGGGTGAATGAGCAGTTCTTC. This translates into CASSLGVNEQFF.

This sequence joins TRBV6-5 and TRBJ1-2; TRBD1 might be the D (5 bases). V shed 0 bases and J shed 8 bases, with 13 bases lying between them. CDR1 MNHEY and CDR2 SVGAGI come from the germline V gene. CDR3 length equals 14 residues. The CDR3 sequence: CASSYSRQGGGYTF. In DNA form, the CDR3 reads TGTGCCAGCAGTTACTCGAGGCAGGGTGGCGGCTACACCTTC.

The rearrangement uses TRBV30 and TRBJ1-1, with a tentative D call TRBD1 (5 bases). Trimming left V 4 bases short and J 5 bases short, with 17 bases between. Germline CDR1 is GTSNPN and CDR2 is SVGIG (reference sequence). The CDR3 is 14 residues long. CDR3 coding DNA: TGTGCCTGGACCCCGAACGGGGCGCGTACTGAAGCTTTCTTT. Its protein product is CAWTPNGARTEAFF.

V and J are TRBV6-5 and TRBJ1-6, with 8 positions matching TRBD1. The CDR3 contains 15 residues. V shed 0 bases and J 9 bases; nucleotides not matched to a gene: 4. Germline loops: CDR1 MNHEY, CDR2 SVGAGI. CDR3 DNA sequence: TGTGCCAGCAGTTACTCGTCAGGGGGCAGTTCACCCCTCCACTTT. This translates into CASSYSSGGSSPLHF.

This clone came up once. The chain joins TRBV9 to TRBJ2-3, with 10 nucleotides matching TRBD2. The CDR3 totals 16 residues. J gave up 5 bases and V 2 bases, and 8 bases lay outside the gene matches. Looked up from germline, CDR1 is SGDLS and CDR2 is YYNGEE. The CDR3 region has the DNA TGTGCCAGCAGCGTCGCCCTAGCGGGGGCCAAAGATACGCAGTATTTT. This encodes CASSVALAGAKDTQYF.

As DNA, the CDR3 is TGTGCCAGCAGCTTGGGAGGGGGGACTAGCGGCTACAATGAGCAGTTCTTC. This encodes CASSLGGGTSGYNEQFF. The chain couples TRBV5-4 to TRBJ2-1; 11 bases agree with TRBD2. The V gene's germline CDR1 is SGHNT and CDR2 YYREEE (reference sequence). The CDR3 covers 17 residues. Unmatched junction bases numbered 5, after V lost 0 bases and J lost 3 bases.

The rearrangement links TRBV27 to TRBJ2-6; no clear D. The V gene lost 1 base and the J gene lost 0 bases, with 10 bases spanning the gap. CDR3 size: 17 residues. Looked up from germline, CDR1 is MNHEY and CDR2 is SMNVEV (reference sequence). CDR3 in amino acids: CASSLLAVSSGANVLTF. The CDR3 coding sequence is TGTGCCAGCAGTTTATTAGCAGTTTCCTCTGGGGCCAACGTCCTGACTTTC.

The chain has TRBV29-1 and TRBJ1-1, with TRBD1 as a possible D gene (5 bases). V was clipped by 1 base and J by 3 bases, with 12 bases between them. The CDR3 length is 14 residues. Germline CDR1 SQVTM, CDR2 ANQGSEA. DNA for the CDR3: TGCAGCGTTGAAGCCAGGGCATCGCACACTGAAGCTTTCTTT. This sequence encodes CSVEARASHTEAFF.